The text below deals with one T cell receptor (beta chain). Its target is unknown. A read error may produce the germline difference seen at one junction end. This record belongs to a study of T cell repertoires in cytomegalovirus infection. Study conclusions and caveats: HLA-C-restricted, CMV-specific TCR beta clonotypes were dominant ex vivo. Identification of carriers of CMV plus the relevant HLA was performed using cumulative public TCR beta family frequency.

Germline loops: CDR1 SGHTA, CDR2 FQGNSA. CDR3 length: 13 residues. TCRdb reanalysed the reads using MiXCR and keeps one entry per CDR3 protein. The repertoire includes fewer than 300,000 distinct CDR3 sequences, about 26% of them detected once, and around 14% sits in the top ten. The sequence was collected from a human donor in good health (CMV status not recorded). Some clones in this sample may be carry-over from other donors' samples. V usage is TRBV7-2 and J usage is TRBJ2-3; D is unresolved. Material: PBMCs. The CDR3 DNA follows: TGTGCCAGCAGCTTAGTGGATACAGTTACGCAGTATTTT. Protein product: CASSLVDTVTQYF.